The TCR beta chain described here comes from a study of T cell responses to AZD1222 COVID-19 vaccine. The protocol was immunoSEQ multiplex PCR, while the TCRdb copy is restricted to in-frame clones and leaves out a portion. The profile covers approximately 190,000 clones, with around 93% appearing a single time and 1% taken by the ten largest. Sequencing used peripheral blood, obtained 28 days after the second AZD1222 dose. The origin of this receptor is an adult who received the AZD1222 COVID-19 vaccine.

CDR3 DNA sequence: TGTGCCAGCAGTGGGGACAGCTACCCCTCACCCCTCCACTTT. As protein: CASSGDSYPSPLHF. J is TRBJ1-6 and V is TRBV9, with 7 bases lining up with TRBD1. Trimming cost V 5 bases and J 10 bases; bases outside gene matches: 9. This CDR3 contains 14 residues. Germline-derived CDR1 and CDR2 are SGDLS and YYNGEE.